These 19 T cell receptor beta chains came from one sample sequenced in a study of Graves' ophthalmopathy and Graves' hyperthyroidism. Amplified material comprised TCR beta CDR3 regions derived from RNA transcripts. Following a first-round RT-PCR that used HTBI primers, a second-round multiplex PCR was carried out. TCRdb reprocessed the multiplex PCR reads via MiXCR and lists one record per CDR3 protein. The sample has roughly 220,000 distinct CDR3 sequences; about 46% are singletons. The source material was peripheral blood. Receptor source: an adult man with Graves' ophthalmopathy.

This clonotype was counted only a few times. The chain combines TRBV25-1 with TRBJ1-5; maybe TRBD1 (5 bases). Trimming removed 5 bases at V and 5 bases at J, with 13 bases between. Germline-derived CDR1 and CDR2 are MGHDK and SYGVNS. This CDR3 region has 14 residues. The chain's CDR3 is CASSPAGFYQPQHF. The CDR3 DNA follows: TGTGCCAGCAGTCCGGCAGGGTTTTATCAGCCCCAGCATTTT.

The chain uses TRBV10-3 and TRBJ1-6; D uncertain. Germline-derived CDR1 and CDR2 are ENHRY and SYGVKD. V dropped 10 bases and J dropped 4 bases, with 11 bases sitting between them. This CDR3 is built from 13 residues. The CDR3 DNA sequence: TGTGCCAGCAGAAATGAATATAATTCACCCCTCCACTTT. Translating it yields CASRNEYNSPLHF.

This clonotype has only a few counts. The CDR3 is CASSYSQSDYGYTF. The CDR3 coding sequence is TGTGCCAGCAGTTACTCTCAGTCAGACTATGGCTACACCTTC. This chain uses TRBV6-6 with TRBJ1-2, with unresolved D. V was clipped by 0 bases and J by 3 bases, with 8 bases between them. This CDR3 region has 14 residues. Germline V gives CDR1 MNHNY, CDR2 SVGAGI (reference sequence).

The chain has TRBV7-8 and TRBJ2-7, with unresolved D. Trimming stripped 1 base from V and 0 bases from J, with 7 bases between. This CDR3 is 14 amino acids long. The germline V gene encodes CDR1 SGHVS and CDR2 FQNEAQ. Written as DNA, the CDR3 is TGTGCCAGCAGCTTAGTGGCACCCTCCTACGAGCAGTACTTC. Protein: CASSLVAPSYEQYF.

In DNA, the CDR3 is TGCAGTGCTTGGACTAGCGGGAGGGCAATGGAGACCCAGTACTTC. Its protein product is CSAWTSGRAMETQYF. This chain links TRBV20-1 with TRBJ2-5, with 15 bases that match TRBD2. The germline V gene has CDR1 DFQATT and CDR2 SNEGSKA (reference sequence). Trimming removed 5 bases from V and 5 bases from J; junction bases left unmatched: 6. This CDR3 has 15 amino acids.

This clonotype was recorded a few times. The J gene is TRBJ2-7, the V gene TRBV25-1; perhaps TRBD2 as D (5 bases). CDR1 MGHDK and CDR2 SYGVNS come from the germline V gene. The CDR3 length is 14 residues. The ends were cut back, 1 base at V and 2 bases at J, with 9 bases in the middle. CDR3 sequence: CASSESGSTYEQYF. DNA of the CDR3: TGTGCCAGCAGTGAATCGGGAAGTACCTACGAGCAGTACTTC.

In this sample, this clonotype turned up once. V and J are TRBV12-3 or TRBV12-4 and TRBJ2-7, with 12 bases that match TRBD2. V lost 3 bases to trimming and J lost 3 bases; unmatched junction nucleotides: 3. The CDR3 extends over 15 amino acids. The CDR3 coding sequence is TGTGCCAGCAGTTTGCGGACTAGCGGGATCTACGAGCAGTACTTC. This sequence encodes CASSLRTSGIYEQYF.

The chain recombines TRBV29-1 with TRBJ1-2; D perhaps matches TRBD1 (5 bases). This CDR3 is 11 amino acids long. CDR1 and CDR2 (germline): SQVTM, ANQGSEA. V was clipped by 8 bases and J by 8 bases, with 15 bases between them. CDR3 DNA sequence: TGCAGCCTTCGTCCGGGGGGAGGCTACACCTTC. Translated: CSLRPGGGYTF.

The DNA for the CDR3 is TGTGCTAGTGGTTTGGTCGCAGGGGGCGGTCAGCCCCAGCATTTT. Protein sequence: CASGLVAGGGQPQHF. The rearrangement joins TRBV14 to TRBJ1-5, with 8 bases identical to TRBD1. Germline-derived CDR1 and CDR2 are SGHDN and FVKESK. This CDR3 region has 15 residues.

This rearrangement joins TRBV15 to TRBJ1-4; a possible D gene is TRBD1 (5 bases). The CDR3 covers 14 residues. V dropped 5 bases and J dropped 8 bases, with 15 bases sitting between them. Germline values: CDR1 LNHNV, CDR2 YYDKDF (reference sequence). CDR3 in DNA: TGTGCCACCAGCGAAACAGGTCTGGGGGAAAAACTGTTTTTT. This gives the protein CATSETGLGEKLFF.

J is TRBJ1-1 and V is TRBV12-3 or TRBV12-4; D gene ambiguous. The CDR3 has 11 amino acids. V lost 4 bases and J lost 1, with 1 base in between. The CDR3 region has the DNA TGTGCCAGCAGTTGGAACACTGAAGCTTTCTTT. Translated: CASSWNTEAFF.

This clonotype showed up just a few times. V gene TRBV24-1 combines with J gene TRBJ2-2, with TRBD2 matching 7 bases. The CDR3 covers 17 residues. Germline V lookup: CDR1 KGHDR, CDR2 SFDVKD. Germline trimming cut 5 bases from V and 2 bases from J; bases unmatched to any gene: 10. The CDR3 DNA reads TGTGCCACCAGTGCCGCTTGGCTAGCGGAAAACACCGGGGAGCTGTTTTTT. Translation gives CATSAAWLAENTGELFF.

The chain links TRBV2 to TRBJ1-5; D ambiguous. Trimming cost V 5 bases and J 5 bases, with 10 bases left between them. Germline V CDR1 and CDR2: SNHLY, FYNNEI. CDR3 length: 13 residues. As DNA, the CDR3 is TGTGCCAGCAGTTTATCCACCTATCAGCCCCAGCATTTT. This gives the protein CASSLSTYQPQHF.

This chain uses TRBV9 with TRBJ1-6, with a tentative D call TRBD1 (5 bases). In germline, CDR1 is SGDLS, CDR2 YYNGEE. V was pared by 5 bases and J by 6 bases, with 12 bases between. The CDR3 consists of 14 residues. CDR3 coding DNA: TGTGCCAGCAGTGTGCAGGGAGTTAATTCACCCCTCCACTTT. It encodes CASSVQGVNSPLHF.

In DNA, the CDR3 is TGTGCCAGCAGCTTGACTAGCCGGGAGCTGTTTTTT. Its protein product is CASSLTSRELFF. The rearrangement uses TRBV7-9 and TRBJ2-2, with TRBD2 matching 7 bases. Looked up from germline, CDR1 is SEHNR and CDR2 is FQNEAQ (reference sequence). The J segment lost 9 bases and the V segment lost 3 bases, leaving 1 base of the junction unmatched. The CDR3 is 12 amino acids.

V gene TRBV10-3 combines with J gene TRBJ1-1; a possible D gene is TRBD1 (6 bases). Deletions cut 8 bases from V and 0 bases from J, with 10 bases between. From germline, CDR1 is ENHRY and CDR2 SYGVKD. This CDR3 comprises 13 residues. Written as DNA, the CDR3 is TGTGCCATCTTGGACAGCCTGAACACTGAAGCTTTCTTT. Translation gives CAILDSLNTEAFF.

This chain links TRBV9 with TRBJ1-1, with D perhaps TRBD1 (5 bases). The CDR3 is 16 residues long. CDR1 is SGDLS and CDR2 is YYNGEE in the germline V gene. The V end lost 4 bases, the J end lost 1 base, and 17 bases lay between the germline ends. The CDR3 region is CASSQVLGRGNTEAFF. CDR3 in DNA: TGTGCCAGCAGCCAAGTCCTAGGGAGGGGGAACACTGAAGCTTTCTTT.

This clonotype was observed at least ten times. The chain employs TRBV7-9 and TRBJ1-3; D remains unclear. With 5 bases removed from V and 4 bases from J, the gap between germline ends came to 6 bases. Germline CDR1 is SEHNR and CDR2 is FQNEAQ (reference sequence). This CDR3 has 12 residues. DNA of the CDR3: TGTGCCAGCAGCCAGGCAGGAAACACCATATATTTT. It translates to CASSQAGNTIYF.

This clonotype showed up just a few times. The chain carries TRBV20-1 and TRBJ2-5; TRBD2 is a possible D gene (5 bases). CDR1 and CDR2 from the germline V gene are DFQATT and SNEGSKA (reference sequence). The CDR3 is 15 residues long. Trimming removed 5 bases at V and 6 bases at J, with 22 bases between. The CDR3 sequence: CSAGSFGVGAQTQYF. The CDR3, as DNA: TGCAGTGCTGGGAGTTTCGGGGTGGGCGCGCAGACCCAGTACTTC.